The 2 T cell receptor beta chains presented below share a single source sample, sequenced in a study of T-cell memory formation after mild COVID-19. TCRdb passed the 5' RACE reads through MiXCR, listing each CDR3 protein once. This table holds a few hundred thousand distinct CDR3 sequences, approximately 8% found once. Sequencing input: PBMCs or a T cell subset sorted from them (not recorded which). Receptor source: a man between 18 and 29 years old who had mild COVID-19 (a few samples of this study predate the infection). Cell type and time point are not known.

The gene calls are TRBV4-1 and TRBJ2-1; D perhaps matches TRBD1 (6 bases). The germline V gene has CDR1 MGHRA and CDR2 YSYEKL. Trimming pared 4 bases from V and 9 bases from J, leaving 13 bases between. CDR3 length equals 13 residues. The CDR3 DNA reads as TGCGCCAGCAGCCTAGGGGGTCTGAGTGAGCAGTTCTTC. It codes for CASSLGGLSEQFF.

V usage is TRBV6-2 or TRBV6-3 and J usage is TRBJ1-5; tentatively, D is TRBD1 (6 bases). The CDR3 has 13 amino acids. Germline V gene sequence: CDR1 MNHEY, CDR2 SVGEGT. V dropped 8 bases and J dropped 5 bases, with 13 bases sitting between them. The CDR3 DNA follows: TGTGCCAGCCAGATGGGGGGCGATCAGCCCCAGCATTTT. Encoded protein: CASQMGGDQPQHF.